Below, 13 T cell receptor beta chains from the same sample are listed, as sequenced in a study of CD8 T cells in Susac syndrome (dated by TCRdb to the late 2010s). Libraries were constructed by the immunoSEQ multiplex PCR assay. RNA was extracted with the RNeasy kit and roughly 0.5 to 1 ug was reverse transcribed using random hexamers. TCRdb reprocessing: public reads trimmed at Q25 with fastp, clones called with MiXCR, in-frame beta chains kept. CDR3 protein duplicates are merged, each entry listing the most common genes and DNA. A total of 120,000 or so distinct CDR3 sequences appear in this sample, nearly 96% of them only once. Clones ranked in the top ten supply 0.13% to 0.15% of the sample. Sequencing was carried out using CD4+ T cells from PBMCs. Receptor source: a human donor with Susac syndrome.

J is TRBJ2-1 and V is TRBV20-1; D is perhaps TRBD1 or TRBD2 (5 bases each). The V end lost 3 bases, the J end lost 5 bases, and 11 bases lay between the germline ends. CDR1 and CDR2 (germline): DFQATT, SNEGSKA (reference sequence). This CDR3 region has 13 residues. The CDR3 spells CSASLGTHNEQFF. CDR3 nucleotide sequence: TGCAGTGCTAGCCTCGGGACCCACAATGAGCAGTTCTTC.

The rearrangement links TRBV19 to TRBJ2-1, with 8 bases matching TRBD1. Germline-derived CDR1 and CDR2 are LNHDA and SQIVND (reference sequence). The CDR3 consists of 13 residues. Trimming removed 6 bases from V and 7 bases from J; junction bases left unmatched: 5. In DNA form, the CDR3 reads TGTGCCAGTAGGCAACAGGGGGGAAATGAGCAGTTCTTC. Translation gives CASRQQGGNEQFF.

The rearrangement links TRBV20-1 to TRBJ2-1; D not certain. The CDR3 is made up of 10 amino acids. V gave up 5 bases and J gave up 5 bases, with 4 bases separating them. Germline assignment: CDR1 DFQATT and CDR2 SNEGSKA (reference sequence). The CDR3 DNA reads TGCAGTGCTCACGACAATGAGCAGTTCTTC. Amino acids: CSAHDNEQFF.

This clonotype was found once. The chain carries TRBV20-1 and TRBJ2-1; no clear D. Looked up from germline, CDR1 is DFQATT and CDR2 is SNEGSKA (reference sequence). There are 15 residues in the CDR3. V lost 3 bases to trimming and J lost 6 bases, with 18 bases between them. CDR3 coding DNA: TGCAGTGCTAGGGCCCGATTAGTGGCCTCCAATGAGCAGTTCTTC. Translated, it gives CSARARLVASNEQFF.

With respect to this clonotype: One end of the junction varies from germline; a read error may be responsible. As DNA, the CDR3 is TGCAGTGCTACGGACAGGGAAGAGCTCTTC. Its translation: CSATDREELF. The chain recombines TRBV20-1 with TRBJ2-1; 8 positions match TRBD1. CDR1 is DFQATT, CDR2 SNEGSKA, per germline (reference sequence). The CDR3 length is 10 residues.

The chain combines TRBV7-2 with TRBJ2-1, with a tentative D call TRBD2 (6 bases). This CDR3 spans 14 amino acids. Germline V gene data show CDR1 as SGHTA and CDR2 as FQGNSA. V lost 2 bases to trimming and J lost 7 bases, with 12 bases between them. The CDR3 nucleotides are TGTGCCAGCAGCTTATCGGGAGTAACGAATGAGCAGTTCTTC. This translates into CASSLSGVTNEQFF.

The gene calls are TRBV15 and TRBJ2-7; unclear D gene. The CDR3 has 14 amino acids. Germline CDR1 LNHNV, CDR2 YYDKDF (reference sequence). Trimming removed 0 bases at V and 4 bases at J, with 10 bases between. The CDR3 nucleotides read TGTGCCACCAGCAGAGAACTGACCGGGTACGAGCAGTACTTC. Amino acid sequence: CATSRELTGYEQYF.

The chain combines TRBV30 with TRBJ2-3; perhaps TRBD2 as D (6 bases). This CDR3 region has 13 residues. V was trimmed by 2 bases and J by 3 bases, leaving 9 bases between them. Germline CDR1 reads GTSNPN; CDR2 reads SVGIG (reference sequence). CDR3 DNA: TGTGCCTGGAGTCTGCGGGATACAGATACGCAGTATTTT. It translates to CAWSLRDTDTQYF.

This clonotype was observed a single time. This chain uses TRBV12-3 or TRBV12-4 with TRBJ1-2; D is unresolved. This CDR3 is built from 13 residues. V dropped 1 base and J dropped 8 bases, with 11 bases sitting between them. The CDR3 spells CASSLESRGGYTF. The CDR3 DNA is TGTGCCAGCAGTTTAGAGTCCAGAGGGGGCTACACCTTC.

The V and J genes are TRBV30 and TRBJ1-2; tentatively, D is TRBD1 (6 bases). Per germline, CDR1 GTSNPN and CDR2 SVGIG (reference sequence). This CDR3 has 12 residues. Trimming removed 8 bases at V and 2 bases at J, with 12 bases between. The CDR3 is CAGNDRNYGYTF. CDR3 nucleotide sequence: TGTGCCGGCAATGACAGGAACTATGGCTACACCTTC.

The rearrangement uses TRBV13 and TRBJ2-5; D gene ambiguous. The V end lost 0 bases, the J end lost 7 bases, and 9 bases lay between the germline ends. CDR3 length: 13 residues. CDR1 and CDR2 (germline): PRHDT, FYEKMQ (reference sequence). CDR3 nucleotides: TGTGCCAGCAGCTTAGGAGGGTCCAGGACCCAGTACTTC. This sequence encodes CASSLGGSRTQYF.

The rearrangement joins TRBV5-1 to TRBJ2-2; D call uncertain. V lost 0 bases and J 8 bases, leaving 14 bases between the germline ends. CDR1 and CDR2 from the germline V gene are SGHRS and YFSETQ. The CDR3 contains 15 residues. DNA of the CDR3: TGCGCCAGCAGCTTGGACTCAGTAACACCGGGGGAGCTGTTTTTT. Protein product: CASSLDSVTPGELFF.

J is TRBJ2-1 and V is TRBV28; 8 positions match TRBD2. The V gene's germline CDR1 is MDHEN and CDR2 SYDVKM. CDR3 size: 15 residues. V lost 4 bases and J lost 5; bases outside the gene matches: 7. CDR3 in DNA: TGTGCCAGCAGTTATCCGGGACTAGTCAACAATGAGCAGTTCTTC. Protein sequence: CASSYPGLVNNEQFF.